This T cell receptor (beta chain) was recorded in a study of tumor-infiltrating lymphocytes in primary liver carcinoma. Across the study: Spanning 4.2 to 10 cm, the tumors were T1-T3 N0M0. Study-wide points: Tumors and blood were compared for top-250-clone fraction, and tumors had the significantly higher value (p = 0.039).

To note about this clonotype: No antigen is known for it.

Synthesis of TCR beta cDNA was carried out from 500 ng total RNA with a constant-region primer. Nested multiplex PCR, run for three rounds with slightly modified ARM-PCR, yielded TCR beta libraries. Each CDR3 protein gets one entry after TCRdb re-called the multiplex PCR reads with MiXCR. This sample has roughly 120,000 distinct CDR3 sequences, with approximately 68% found just once. For each extraction, RNA and DNA were obtained together from around 18-30 mg of unsorted bulk tissue. Patients diagnosed with primary liver carcinoma received treatment through surgical resection. The patients, who had chronic HBV infection, were treatment-naive (untreated). The clonotype originates from an older woman with primary liver carcinoma and hepatitis B virus infection. Sequencing used tumor-adjacent normal liver tissue.

The CDR3 sequence: CASAGRTYNSPLHF. CDR3 nucleotides: TGTGCCAGCGCTGGGCGTACTTACAATTCACCCCTCCACTTT. The rearrangement joins TRBV6-1 to TRBJ1-6; the D is unclear. This CDR3 contains 14 residues. Deletions cut 8 bases from V and 7 bases from J, with 15 bases between. Germline values: CDR1 MNHNS, CDR2 SASEGT.